The T cell receptor beta chain described here comes from a study of vaccination effects on CD4 cells after COVID-19. CD4+ T cells were isolated after about eleven days of culture. Participants were given two doses of BNT162b2 or mRNA-1273 vaccine. Vaccine recipients lacked prior SARS-CoV-2 infection and had negative nucleocapsid antibodies. The ends were cut back, 3 bases at V and 6 bases at J, with 6 bases in the middle. In germline, CDR1 is MNHNS, CDR2 SASEGT. The CDR3 runs to 12 residues. Study conclusions and caveats: A shortage of convalescent patients and an absence of early post-infection timepoints characterized the study.

About this clone: Its antigen is undetermined.

Generated by immunoSEQ multiplex PCR, the TCRdb table keeps only in-frame clones and is missing some. Seen here are approximately 47,000 clones, about 70% observed once, and the top ten hold about 7%. The starting material was CD4+ T cells from PBMCs cultured without peptide, obtained after COVID-19 vaccination. The rearrangement links TRBV6-1 to TRBJ2-1; tentatively, D is TRBD1 (6 bases). This clonotype was sampled from a human donor who received a COVID-19 vaccine. The CDR3 DNA follows: TGTGCCAGCAGTGACAGGGGCAATGAGCAGTTCTTC. Protein product: CASSDRGNEQFF.